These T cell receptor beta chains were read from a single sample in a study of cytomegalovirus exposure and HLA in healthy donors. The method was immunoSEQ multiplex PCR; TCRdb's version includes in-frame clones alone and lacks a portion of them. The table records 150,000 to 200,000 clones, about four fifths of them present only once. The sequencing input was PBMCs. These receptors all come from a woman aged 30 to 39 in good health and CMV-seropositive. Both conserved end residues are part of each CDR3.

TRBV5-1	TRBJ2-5	CASSPNGAQETQYF
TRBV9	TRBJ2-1	CASSGDRVRNEQFF
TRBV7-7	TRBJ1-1	CASSPWTRGNTEAFF
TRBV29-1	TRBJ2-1	CSVDRGFEFF
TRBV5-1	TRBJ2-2	CASTRQTISTGELFF
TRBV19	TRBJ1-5	CASSIQNNQPQHF
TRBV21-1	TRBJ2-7	CASSNDRGRTYEQYF
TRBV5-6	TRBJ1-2	CASSLVTQKNYGYTF
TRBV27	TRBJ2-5	CASSFPGETQYF
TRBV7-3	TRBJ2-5	CASSSEPGSGETQYF
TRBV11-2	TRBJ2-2	CASSLDFAGELFF
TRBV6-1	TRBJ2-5	CASSMQRGAQETQYF
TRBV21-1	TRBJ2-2	CASSGRQSTNTGELFF
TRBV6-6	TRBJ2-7	CASSSKDRGLYEQYF
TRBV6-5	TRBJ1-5	CASSYDGDSNQPQHF
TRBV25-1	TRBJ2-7	CASSEEGYSYEQYF
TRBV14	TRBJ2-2	CASSQRTSGRAHTGELFF
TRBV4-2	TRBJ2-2	CASSQEDWGTGGPGELFF
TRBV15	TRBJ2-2	CATSEGRGMGSTGELFF
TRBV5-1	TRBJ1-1	CASSISGTEVTEAFF
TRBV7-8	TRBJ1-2	CASSRDRGNGYTF
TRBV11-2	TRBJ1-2	CASSFSARPLGLGGYTF
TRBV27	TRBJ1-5	CASSSGEGWGQPQHF
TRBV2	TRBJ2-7	CASSGASGGAGEQYF
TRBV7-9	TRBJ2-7	CASSLAGVDHEQYF
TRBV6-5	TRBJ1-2	CASSRGGQGNYGYTF
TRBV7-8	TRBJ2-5	CASSLAGTGGRETQYF